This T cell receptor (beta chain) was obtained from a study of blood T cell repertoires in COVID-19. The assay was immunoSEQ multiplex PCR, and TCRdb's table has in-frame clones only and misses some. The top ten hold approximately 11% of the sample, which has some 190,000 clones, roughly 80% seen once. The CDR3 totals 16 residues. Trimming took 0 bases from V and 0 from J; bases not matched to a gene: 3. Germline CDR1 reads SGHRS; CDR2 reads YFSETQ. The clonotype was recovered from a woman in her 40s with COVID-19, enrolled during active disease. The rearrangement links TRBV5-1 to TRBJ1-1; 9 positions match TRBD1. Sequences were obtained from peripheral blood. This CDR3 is CASSLAWTGVNTEAFF. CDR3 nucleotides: TGCGCCAGCAGCTTGGCCTGGACAGGGGTGAACACTGAAGCTTTCTTT.